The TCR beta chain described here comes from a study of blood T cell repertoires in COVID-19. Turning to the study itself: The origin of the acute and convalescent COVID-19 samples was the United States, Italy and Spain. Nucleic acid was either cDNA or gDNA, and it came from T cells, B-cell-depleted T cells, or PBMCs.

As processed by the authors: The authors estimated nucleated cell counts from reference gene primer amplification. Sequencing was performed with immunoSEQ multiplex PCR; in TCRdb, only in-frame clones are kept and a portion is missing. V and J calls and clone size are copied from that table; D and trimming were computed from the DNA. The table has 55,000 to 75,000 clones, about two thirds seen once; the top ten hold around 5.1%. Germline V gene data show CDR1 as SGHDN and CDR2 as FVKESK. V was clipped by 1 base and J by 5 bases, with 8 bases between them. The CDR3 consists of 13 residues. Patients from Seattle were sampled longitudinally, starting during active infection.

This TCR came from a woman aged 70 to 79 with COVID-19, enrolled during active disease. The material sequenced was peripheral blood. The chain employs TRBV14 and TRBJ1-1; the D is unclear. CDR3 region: CASSQGLPTEAFF. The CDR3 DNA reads TGTGCCAGCAGCCAAGGGCTCCCGACTGAAGCTTTCTTT.